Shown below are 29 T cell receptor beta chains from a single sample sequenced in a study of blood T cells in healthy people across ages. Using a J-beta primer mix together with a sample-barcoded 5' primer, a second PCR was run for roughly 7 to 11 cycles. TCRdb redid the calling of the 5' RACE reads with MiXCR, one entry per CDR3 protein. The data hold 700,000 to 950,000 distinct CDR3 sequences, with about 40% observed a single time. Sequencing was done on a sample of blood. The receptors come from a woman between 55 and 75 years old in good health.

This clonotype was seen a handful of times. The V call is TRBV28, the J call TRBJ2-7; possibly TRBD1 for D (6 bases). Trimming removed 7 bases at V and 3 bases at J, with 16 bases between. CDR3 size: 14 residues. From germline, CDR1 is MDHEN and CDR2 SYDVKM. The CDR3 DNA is TGTGCCAGCATTCCTACAGGGCCTCTCTACGAGCAGTACTTC. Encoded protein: CASIPTGPLYEQYF.

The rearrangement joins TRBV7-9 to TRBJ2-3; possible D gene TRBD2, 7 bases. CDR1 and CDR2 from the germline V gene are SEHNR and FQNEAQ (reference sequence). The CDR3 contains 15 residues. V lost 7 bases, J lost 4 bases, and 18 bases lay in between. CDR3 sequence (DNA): TGTGCCAGCAATCGAGGGGGAGGGCCCTCAGATACGCAGTATTTT. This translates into CASNRGGGPSDTQYF. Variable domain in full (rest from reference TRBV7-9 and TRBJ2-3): DTGVSQNPRHKITKRGQNVTFRCDPISEHNRLYWYRQTLGQGPEFLTYFQNEAQLEKSRLLSDRFSAERPKGSFSTLEIQRTEQGDSAMYLCASNRGGGPSDTQYFGPGTRLTVL.

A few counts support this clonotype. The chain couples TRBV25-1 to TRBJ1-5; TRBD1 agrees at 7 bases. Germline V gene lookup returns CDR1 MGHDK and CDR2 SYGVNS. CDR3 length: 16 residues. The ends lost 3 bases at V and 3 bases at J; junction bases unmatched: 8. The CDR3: CASSDRRGTDNQPQHF. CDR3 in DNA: TGTGCCAGCAGTGATCGGAGGGGGACAGACAATCAGCCCCAGCATTTT. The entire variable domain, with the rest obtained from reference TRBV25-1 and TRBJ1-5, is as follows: EADIYQTPRYLVIGTGKKITLECSQTMGHDKMYWYQQDPGMELHLIHYSYGVNSTEKGDLSSESTVSRIRTEHFPLTLESARPSHTSQYLCASSDRRGTDNQPQHFGDGTRLSIL.

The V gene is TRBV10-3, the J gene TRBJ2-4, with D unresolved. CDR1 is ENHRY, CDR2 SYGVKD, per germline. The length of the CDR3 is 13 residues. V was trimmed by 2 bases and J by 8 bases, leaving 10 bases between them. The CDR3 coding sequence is TGTGCCATCAGTGAGAGGGCCCGGGACATTCAGTACTTC. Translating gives CAISERARDIQYF.

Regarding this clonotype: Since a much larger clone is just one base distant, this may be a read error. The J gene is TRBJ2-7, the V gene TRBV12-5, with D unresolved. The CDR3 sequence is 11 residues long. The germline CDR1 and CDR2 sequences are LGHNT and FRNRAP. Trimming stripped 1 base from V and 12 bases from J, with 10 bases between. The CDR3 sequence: CASGLDRDRYF. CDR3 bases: TGTGCTAGTGGTTTGGACAGAGATCGGTACTTC.

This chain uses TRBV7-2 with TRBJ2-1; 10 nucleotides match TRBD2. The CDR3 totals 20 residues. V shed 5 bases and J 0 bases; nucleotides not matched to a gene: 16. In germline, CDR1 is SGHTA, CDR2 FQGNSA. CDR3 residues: CASSIPQGFVAGGSYNEQFF. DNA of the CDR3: TGTGCCAGCAGCATACCACAGGGTTTCGTAGCGGGAGGCTCCTACAATGAGCAGTTCTTC.

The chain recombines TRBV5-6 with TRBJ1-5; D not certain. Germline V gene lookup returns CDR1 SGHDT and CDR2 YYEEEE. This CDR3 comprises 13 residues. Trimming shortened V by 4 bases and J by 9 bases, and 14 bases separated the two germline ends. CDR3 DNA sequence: TGTGCCAGCAGCCGGGATACGGAGGGGCCCCAGCATTTT. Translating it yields CASSRDTEGPQHF.

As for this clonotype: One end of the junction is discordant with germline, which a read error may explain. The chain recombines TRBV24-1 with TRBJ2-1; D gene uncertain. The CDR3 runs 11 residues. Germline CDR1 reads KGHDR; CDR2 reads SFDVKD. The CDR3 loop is CATSDSDEQFF. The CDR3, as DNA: TGTGCCACTAGTGATTCAGATGAGCAGTTCTTC.

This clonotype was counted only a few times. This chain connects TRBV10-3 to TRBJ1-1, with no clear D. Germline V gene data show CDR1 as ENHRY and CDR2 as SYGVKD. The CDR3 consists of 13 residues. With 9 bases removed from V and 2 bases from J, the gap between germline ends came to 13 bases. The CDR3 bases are TGTGCCATAACCCCTCAGACAAACACTGAAGCTTTCTTT. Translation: CAITPQTNTEAFF.

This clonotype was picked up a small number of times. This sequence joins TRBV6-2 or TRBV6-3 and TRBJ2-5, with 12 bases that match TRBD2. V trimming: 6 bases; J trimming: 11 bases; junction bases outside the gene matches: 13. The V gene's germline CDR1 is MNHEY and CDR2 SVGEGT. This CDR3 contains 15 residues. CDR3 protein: CASRTTSGSNNEQYF. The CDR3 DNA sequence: TGTGCCAGCAGAACGACTAGCGGGAGTAATAATGAGCAGTACTTC.

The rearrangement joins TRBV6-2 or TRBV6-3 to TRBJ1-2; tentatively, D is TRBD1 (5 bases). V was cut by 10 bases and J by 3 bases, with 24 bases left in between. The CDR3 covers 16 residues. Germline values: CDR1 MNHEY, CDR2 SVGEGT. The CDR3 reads CAILDPQGIKDYGYTF. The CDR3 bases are TGTGCCATTCTCGACCCGCAGGGAATTAAGGACTATGGCTACACCTTC.

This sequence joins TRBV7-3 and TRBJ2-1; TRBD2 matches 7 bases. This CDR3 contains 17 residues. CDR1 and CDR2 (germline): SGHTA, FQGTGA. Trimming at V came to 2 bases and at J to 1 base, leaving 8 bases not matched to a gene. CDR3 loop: CASSLEAPAGSYNEQFF. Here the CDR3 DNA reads TGTGCCAGCAGCTTAGAGGCTCCAGCGGGGTCCTACAATGAGCAGTTCTTC.

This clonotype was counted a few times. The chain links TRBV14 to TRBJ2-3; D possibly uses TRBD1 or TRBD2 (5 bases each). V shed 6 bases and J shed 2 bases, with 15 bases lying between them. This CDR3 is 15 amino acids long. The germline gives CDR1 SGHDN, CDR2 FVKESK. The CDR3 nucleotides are TGTGCCAGCAGACTAGGGACGGACATCACAGATACGCAGTATTTT. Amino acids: CASRLGTDITDTQYF.

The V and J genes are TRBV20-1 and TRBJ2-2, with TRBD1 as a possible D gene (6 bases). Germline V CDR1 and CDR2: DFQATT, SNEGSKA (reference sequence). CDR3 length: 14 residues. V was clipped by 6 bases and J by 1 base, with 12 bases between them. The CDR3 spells CSAPGQRNTGELFF. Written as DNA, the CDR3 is TGCAGTGCACCCGGACAGCGGAACACCGGGGAGCTGTTTTTT.

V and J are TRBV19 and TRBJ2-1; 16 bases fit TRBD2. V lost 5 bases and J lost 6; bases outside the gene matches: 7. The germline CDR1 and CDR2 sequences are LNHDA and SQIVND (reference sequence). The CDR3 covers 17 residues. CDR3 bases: TGTGCCAGTAGTTCGGGACTAGCGGGAGGGTTTGGCAATGAGCAGTTCTTC. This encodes CASSSGLAGGFGNEQFF.

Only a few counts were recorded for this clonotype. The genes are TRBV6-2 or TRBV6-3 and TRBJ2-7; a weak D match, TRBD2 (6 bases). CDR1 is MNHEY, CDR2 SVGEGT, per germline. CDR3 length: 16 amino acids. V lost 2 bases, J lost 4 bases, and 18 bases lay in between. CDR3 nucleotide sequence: TGTGCCAGCAGTTACCCTACGGGGAGGTCGACGTACGAGCAGTACTTC. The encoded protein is CASSYPTGRSTYEQYF.

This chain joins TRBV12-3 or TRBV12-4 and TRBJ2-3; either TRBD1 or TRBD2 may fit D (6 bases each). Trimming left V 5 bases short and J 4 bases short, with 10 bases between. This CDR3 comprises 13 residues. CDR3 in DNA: TGTGCCAGCAGTAGAGGGGGGTCAGATACGCAGTATTTT. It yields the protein CASSRGGSDTQYF.

This CDR3 is CASSRAGHGDPGYTF. CDR3 sequence (DNA): TGTGCCAGCAGCCGGGCAGGGCACGGCGATCCGGGCTACACCTTC. The J gene is TRBJ1-2, the V gene TRBV14; D possibly corresponds to TRBD1 (5 bases). V dropped 4 bases and J dropped 8 bases, with 20 bases sitting between them. In germline, CDR1 is SGHDN, CDR2 FVKESK. The CDR3 contains 15 residues.

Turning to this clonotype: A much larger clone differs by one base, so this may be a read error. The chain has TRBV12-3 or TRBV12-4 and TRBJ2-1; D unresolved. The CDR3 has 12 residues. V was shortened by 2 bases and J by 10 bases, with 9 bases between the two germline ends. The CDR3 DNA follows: TGTGCCAGCAGTTTAAGGGTCCACGAGCAGTTCTTC. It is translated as CASSLRVHEQFF.

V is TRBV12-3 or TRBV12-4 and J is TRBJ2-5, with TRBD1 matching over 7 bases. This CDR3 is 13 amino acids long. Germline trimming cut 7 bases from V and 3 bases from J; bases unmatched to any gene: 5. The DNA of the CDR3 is TGTGCCAGCACCCCCGGGACAGAAGAGACCCAGTACTTC. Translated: CASTPGTEETQYF.

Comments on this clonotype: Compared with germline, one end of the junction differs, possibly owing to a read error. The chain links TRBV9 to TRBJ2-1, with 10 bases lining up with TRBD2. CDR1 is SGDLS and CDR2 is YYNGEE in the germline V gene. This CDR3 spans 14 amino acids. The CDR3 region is CACSVAGGRNEQFF. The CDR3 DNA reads TGTGCCTGCAGCGTAGCGGGAGGACGGAATGAGCAGTTCTTC.

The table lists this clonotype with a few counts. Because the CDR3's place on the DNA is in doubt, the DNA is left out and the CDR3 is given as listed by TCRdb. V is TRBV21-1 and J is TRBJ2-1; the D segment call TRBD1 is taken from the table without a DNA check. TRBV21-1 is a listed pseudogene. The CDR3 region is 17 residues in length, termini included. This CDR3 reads CASSKAAWGQGNNEQFF.

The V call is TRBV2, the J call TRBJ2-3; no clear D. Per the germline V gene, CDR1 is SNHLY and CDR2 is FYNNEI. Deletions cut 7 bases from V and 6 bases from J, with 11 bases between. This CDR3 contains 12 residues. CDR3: CASKVDTDTQYF. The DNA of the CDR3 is TGTGCCAGCAAGGTAGATACTGATACGCAGTATTTT.

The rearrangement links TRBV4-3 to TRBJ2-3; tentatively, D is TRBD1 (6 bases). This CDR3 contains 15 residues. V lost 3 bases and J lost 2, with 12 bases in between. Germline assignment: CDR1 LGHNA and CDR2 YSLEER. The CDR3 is CASSQWTANTDTQYF. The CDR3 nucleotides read TGCGCCAGCAGCCAGTGGACAGCAAACACAGATACGCAGTATTTT.

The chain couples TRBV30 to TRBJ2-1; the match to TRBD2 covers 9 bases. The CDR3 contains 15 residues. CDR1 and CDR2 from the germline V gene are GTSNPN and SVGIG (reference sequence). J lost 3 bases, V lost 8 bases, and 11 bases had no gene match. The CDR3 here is CAGPSSGISYNEQFF. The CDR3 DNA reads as TGTGCCGGTCCGTCTAGCGGGATAAGCTACAATGAGCAGTTCTTC.

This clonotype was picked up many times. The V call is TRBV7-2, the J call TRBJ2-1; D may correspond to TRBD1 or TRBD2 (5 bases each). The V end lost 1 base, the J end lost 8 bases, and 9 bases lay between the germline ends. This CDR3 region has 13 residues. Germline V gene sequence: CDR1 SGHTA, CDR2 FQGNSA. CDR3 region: CASSLGGVDEQFF. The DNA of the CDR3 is TGTGCCAGCAGCTTAGGAGGGGTGGATGAGCAGTTCTTC. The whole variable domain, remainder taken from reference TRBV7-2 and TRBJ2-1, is GAGVSQSPSNKVTEKGKDVELRCDPISGHTALYWYRQSLGQGLEFLIYFQGNSAPDKSGLPSDRFSAERTGGSVSTLTIQRTQQEDSAVYLCASSLGGVDEQFFGPGTRLTVL.

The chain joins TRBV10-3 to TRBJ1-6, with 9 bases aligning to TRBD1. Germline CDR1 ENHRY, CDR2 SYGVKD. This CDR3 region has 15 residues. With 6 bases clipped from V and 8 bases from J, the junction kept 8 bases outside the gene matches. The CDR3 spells CAISARDRVDSPLHF. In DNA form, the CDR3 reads TGTGCCATCAGCGCCCGGGACAGGGTAGATTCACCCCTCCACTTT.

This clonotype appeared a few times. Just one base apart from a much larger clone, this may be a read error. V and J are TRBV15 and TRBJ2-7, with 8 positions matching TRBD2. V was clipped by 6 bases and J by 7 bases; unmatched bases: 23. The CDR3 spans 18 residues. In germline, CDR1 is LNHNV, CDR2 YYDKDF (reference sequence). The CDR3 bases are TGTGCCACCAGTCCGTTACCCATACATAGCGGGGTAATAGATGAGCAGTACTTC. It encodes CATSPLPIHSGVIDEQYF.

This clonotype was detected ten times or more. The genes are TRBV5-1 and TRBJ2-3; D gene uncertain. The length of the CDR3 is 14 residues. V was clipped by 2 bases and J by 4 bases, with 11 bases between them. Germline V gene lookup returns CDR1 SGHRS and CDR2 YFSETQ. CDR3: CASSFQSVADTQYF. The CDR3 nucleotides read TGCGCCAGCAGCTTTCAGTCTGTTGCAGATACGCAGTATTTT. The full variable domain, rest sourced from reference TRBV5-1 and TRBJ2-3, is KAGVTQTPRYLIKTRGQQVTLSCSPISGHRSVSWYQQTPGQGLQFLFEYFSETQRNKGNFPGRFSGRQFSNSRSEMNVSTLELGDSALYLCASSFQSVADTQYFGPGTRLTVL.